What follows describes a single TCR beta chain. This clonotype is medium-sized (0.01 to 0.1%) by its frequency; no count is available. Its antigen specificity is not known. The source of the sample is a study of diagnostic markers for celiac disease (dated by TCRdb to 2020 to 2021). Sequencer: Illumina MiSeq. TCRdb reprocessed the reads, reporting each CDR3 protein sequence once and no DNA. This sample's table has entries for about 1,400 distinct CDR3 sequences. Approximately 14% of the sample lies in the top ten. Inclusive of the bounding cysteine and phenylalanine, the CDR3 is 13 residues long. The DNA is unrecorded. Taken from the germline V gene (reference sequence), the CDR1 and CDR2 loops are DFQATT and SNEGSKA.

Recombination joined TRBV20-1 with TRBJ2-3; without DNA, the TCRdb call of TRBD2 cannot be checked. Sample: either unsorted cells or a sorted T cell fraction (not recorded which). The receptor was derived from a human donor. The CDR3 protein: CSVSDSTRDTQYF.